This T cell receptor (beta chain) was found in a study of blood T cell repertoires in COVID-19. Study details: Samples of COVID-19 (acute and convalescent) were obtained from the United States, Italy and Spain. T cells, B-cell-depleted T cells, or PBMCs provided the cDNA or gDNA that served as material.

In the original analysis: From reference gene primer amplification, estimates of nucleated cell counts were derived. Using immunoSEQ multiplex PCR, the repertoire was profiled, and TCRdb retains in-frame clones only, with some absent. That table gives V, J and clone size, and the DNA gave D and trimming. The data show 180,000 or so clones, about 80% seen once. Sequencing was performed on peripheral blood. The origin of this receptor is a woman aged 50 to 60 with active or convalescent COVID-19.

The CDR3 is CASSATRELYQETQYF. The DNA of the CDR3 is TGTGCCAGCAGCGCTACCAGGGAACTCTACCAAGAGACCCAGTACTTC. This chain connects TRBV5-6 to TRBJ2-5; tentative D call: TRBD1 (5 bases). The V gene's germline CDR1 is SGHDT and CDR2 YYEEEE. The CDR3 is 16 residues long. The V end was cut by 4 bases, the J end by 0 bases, with 16 bases between.